These 8 T cell receptor beta chains came from one sample sequenced in a study of T-cell memory formation after mild COVID-19. MiXCR, run by TCRdb on the 5' RACE reads, gives a single entry per CDR3 protein. The table has some 120,000 distinct CDR3 sequences, approximately 6.2% seen once; the top ten hold approximately 2.3%. Material: PBMCs or a T cell subset sorted from them (not recorded which). These receptors were collected from an adult woman who had mild COVID-19 (a few samples of this study predate the infection). Cell type and time point are not known.

This clonotype showed up just once. The chain uses TRBV9 and TRBJ2-2; TRBD2 is a possible D gene (5 bases). V lost 0 bases to trimming and J lost 1 base, with 7 bases between them. Germline V gene data show CDR1 as SGDLS and CDR2 as YYNGEE. The CDR3 consists of 15 residues. CDR3 DNA sequence: TGTGCCAGCAGCGTAGGTGGAGGGAACACCGGGGAGCTGTTTTTT. It specifies CASSVGGGNTGELFF.

This clonotype was counted ten times or more. J is TRBJ2-3 and V is TRBV4-1; 11 nucleotides agree with TRBD2. Germline CDR1 MGHRA, CDR2 YSYEKL. V dropped 3 bases and J dropped 8; count of bases not matched to a gene: 7. This CDR3 region has 15 residues. The CDR3 reads CASSHGTSGRGTQYF. The CDR3 region has the DNA TGCGCCAGCAGCCACGGGACTAGCGGACGGGGTACGCAGTATTTT.

This clonotype was seen a handful of times. The chain has TRBV7-3 and TRBJ1-6; TRBD1 agrees at 8 bases. There are 14 residues in the CDR3. V gave up 4 bases and J gave up 9 bases; unmatched junction bases: 5. CDR1 SGHTA and CDR2 FQGTGA come from the germline V gene. The CDR3 protein is CASSSGQGSSPLHF. CDR3 nucleotide sequence: TGTGCCAGCAGCTCAGGACAGGGTAGTTCACCCCTCCACTTT.

This chain links TRBV6-6 with TRBJ1-2; D is undetermined. The CDR3 totals 13 residues. Germline CDR1 and CDR2: MNHNY and SVGAGI (reference sequence). With 6 bases removed from V and 3 bases from J, the gap between germline ends came to 11 bases. CDR3 bases: TGTGCCAGCAGCTCATTCGGGGACTATGGCTACACCTTC. Translated: CASSSFGDYGYTF.

The genes are TRBV29-1 and TRBJ1-1; 11 bases map to TRBD1. The ends lost 4 bases at V and 6 bases at J; junction bases unmatched: 4. The CDR3 contains 13 residues. Germline V gene lookup returns CDR1 SQVTM and CDR2 ANQGSEA. CDR3 coding DNA: TGCAGCGTTGGGACAGGGGGCAAAGCTGAAGCTTTCTTT. Its protein product is CSVGTGGKAEAFF. Together with reference TRBV29-1 and TRBJ1-1, the CDR3 gives the full variable domain: SAVISQKPSRDICQRGTSLTIQCQVDSQVTMMFWYRQQPGQSLTLIATANQGSEATYESGFVIDKFPISRPNLTFSTLTVSNMSPEDSSIYLCSVGTGGKAEAFFGQGTRLTVV.

This clonotype was seen ten or more times. The CDR3 reads CASSLEQLTGELFF. In DNA form, the CDR3 reads TGTGCCAGCAGCTTAGAGCAGCTAACCGGGGAGCTGTTTTTT. The gene calls are TRBV7-2 and TRBJ2-2; no reliable D call. The CDR3 covers 14 residues. Trimming stripped 1 base from V and 5 bases from J, with 8 bases between. Germline lookup yields CDR1 SGHTA and CDR2 FQGNSA.

This clonotype was detected only a few times. The V and J genes are TRBV5-5 and TRBJ2-4; 7 positions agree with TRBD1. After removal of 4 bases from V and 4 bases from J, the junction contained 2 bases not matched to a gene. The CDR3 covers 13 residues. CDR1 and CDR2 from the germline V gene are SGHKS and YYEKEE (reference sequence). CDR3 loop: CASSLQGKNIQYF. CDR3 DNA sequence: TGTGCCAGCAGCCTACAGGGGAAAAACATTCAGTACTTC. Combining the CDR3 with reference TRBV5-5 and TRBJ2-4 gives the whole variable domain DAGVTQSPTHLIKTRGQQVTLRCSPISGHKSVSWYQQVLGQGPQFIFQYYEKEERGRGNFPDRFSARQFPNYSSELNVNALLLGDSALYLCASSLQGKNIQYFGAGTRLSVL.

The chain carries TRBV11-2 and TRBJ2-7; D unresolved. Germline CDR1 SGHAT, CDR2 FQNNGV. This CDR3 is built from 16 residues. V lost 1 base and J lost 6, with 19 bases in between. The CDR3 region has the DNA TGTGCCAGCAGCTTAGGATTAGGGATGATGGCAGCCGAGCAGTACTTC. Encoded protein: CASSLGLGMMAAEQYF.